The rows below give T cell receptor beta chains drawn from one sample of a study of tumor-infiltrating lymphocytes in primary liver carcinoma. TCRdb independently ran MiXCR on the multiplex PCR reads; one entry per CDR3 protein. This table has fewer than 85,000 distinct CDR3 sequences, approximately 62% appearing once. The sequenced sample consisted of tumor-adjacent normal liver tissue. The source is a man between 35 and 55 years old with primary liver carcinoma and hepatitis B virus infection. Each CDR3 is given with its conserved first and last residue. A D gene is named only where the DNA matches it firmly. Size values are once, few and many counts, or a class for expanded clones, and some rows have none.

v_call: TRBV4-3; j_call: TRBJ2-6; clone_size: medium-sized; d_call: .; cdr3_aa: CASSQGFGANVLTF; cdr3_nt: TGCGCCAGCAGCCAGGGGTTCGGGGCCAACGTCCTGACTTTC
v_call: TRBV7-9; j_call: TRBJ2-6; clone_size: .; d_call: .; cdr3_aa: CASSPDRLSSGANVLTF; cdr3_nt: TGTGCCAGCAGCCCCGACAGGTTAAGCTCTGGGGCCAACGTCCTGACTTTC
v_call: TRBV13; j_call: TRBJ1-5; clone_size: .; d_call: .; cdr3_aa: CASSLGGSHQPQHF; cdr3_nt: TGTGCCAGCAGCTTAGGAGGGTCTCATCAGCCCCAGCATTTT
v_call: TRBV6-6; j_call: TRBJ2-1; clone_size: .; d_call: TRBD1; cdr3_aa: CASNITGGEQFF; cdr3_nt: TGTGCCAGTAATATCACAGGGGGCGAGCAGTTCTTC
v_call: TRBV4-2; j_call: TRBJ2-7; clone_size: many; d_call: TRBD2; cdr3_aa: CASSQDGTSGSYEQYF; cdr3_nt: TGTGCCAGCAGCCAAGATGGGACTAGCGGCTCCTACGAGCAGTACTTC
v_call: TRBV6-2/TRBV6-3; j_call: TRBJ2-1; clone_size: .; d_call: .; cdr3_aa: CARSYGLYSREQFF; cdr3_nt: TGTGCCAGGAGTTACGGGCTTTATAGTAGGGAGCAGTTCTTC
v_call: TRBV28; j_call: TRBJ2-6; clone_size: .; d_call: .; cdr3_aa: CASSLGMSGANVLTF; cdr3_nt: TGTGCCAGCAGTTTGGGGATGTCTGGGGCCAACGTCCTGACTTTC
v_call: TRBV5-4; j_call: TRBJ1-1; clone_size: many; d_call: .; cdr3_aa: CASSSREGTEAFF; cdr3_nt: TGTGCCAGCAGCAGCAGGGAAGGCACTGAAGCTTTCTTT
v_call: TRBV4-2; j_call: TRBJ2-5; clone_size: few; d_call: .; cdr3_aa: CVSSQVAEPQETQYF; cdr3_nt: TGTGTCAGCAGCCAAGTGGCGGAACCCCAAGAGACCCAGTACTTC
v_call: TRBV6-6; j_call: TRBJ1-1; clone_size: .; d_call: .; cdr3_aa: CASSYQGGNTEAFF; cdr3_nt: TGTGCCAGCAGTTACCAGGGAGGGAACACTGAAGCTTTCTTT
v_call: TRBV11-1; j_call: TRBJ2-5; clone_size: .; d_call: .; cdr3_aa: CVSSRQVEVETQYF; cdr3_nt: TGTGTCAGCAGTAGACAGGTGGAGGTTGAGACCCAGTACTTC
v_call: TRBV29-1; j_call: TRBJ2-2; clone_size: .; d_call: .; cdr3_aa: CSVEDQYNTGELFF; cdr3_nt: TGCAGCGTTGAAGACCAGTATAACACCGGGGAGCTGTTTTTT
v_call: TRBV4-3; j_call: TRBJ2-5; clone_size: .; d_call: TRBD1; cdr3_aa: CASSHGLAGGGETQYF; cdr3_nt: TGCGCCAGCAGCCACGGGTTAGCAGGGGGCGGGGAGACCCAGTACTTC
v_call: TRBV9; j_call: TRBJ1-2; clone_size: .; d_call: .; cdr3_aa: CASSVAVQPNYGYTF; cdr3_nt: TGTGCCAGCAGCGTAGCGGTCCAGCCTAACTATGGCTACACCTTC
v_call: TRBV11-2; j_call: TRBJ2-1; clone_size: few; d_call: TRBD1; cdr3_aa: CACTSDRGNEQFF; cdr3_nt: TGTGCCTGCACCTCAGACAGGGGGAATGAGCAGTTCTTC
v_call: TRBV7-8; j_call: TRBJ2-3; clone_size: many; d_call: TRBD2; cdr3_aa: CASSYGLADDTDTQYF; cdr3_nt: TGTGCCAGCAGCTACGGACTAGCGGACGACACAGATACGCAGTATTTT
v_call: TRBV28; j_call: TRBJ2-1; clone_size: .; d_call: .; cdr3_aa: CANKTGLGQYNEQFF; cdr3_nt: TGTGCCAACAAGACGGGGTTGGGTCAGTACAATGAGCAGTTCTTC
v_call: TRBV7-9; j_call: TRBJ2-7; clone_size: many; d_call: TRBD1; cdr3_aa: CASSSPTGSGEQYF; cdr3_nt: TGTGCCAGCAGCTCTCCGACAGGGTCGGGAGAGCAGTACTTC
v_call: TRBV6-6; j_call: TRBJ2-1; clone_size: .; d_call: .; cdr3_aa: CASSHQTYRALGSYNEQFF; cdr3_nt: TGTGCCAGCAGTCACCAAACGTACAGGGCCCTAGGCTCCTACAATGAGCAGTTCTTC
v_call: TRBV29-1; j_call: TRBJ1-5; clone_size: .; d_call: .; cdr3_aa: CSVTSGGGQPQHF; cdr3_nt: TGCAGCGTAACCAGCGGGGGCGGCCAGCCCCAGCATTTT
v_call: TRBV4-3; j_call: TRBJ1-2; clone_size: .; d_call: .; cdr3_aa: CASSQGTRMDYGYTF; cdr3_nt: TGTGCCAGCAGCCAAGGAACCAGGATGGACTATGGCTACACCTTC
v_call: TRBV29-1; j_call: TRBJ1-1; clone_size: many; d_call: TRBD1; cdr3_aa: CSGIGGSGGIHTEAFF; cdr3_nt: TGCAGCGGGATAGGTGGGTCAGGGGGCATACACACTGAAGCTTTCTTT
v_call: TRBV4-3; j_call: TRBJ2-1; clone_size: .; d_call: TRBD2; cdr3_aa: CTSSQEAGARYNEQFF; cdr3_nt: TGCACCAGCAGCCAAGAAGCGGGAGCGCGCTACAATGAGCAGTTCTTC
v_call: TRBV29-1; j_call: TRBJ1-4; clone_size: .; d_call: .; cdr3_aa: CSVGTVEKLFF; cdr3_nt: TGCAGCGTTGGGACAGTCGAAAAACTGTTTTTT
v_call: TRBV4-2; j_call: TRBJ1-1; clone_size: .; d_call: .; cdr3_aa: CASSHETAMNAEAFF; cdr3_nt: TGTGCCAGCAGCCATGAGACAGCCATGAACGCTGAAGCTTTCTTT
v_call: TRBV5-4; j_call: TRBJ2-1; clone_size: .; d_call: TRBD2; cdr3_aa: CARSPGGGDYVNEQFF; cdr3_nt: TGTGCCAGGAGCCCCGGCGGAGGGGACTATGTGAATGAGCAGTTCTTC
v_call: TRBV7-9; j_call: TRBJ2-5; clone_size: .; d_call: .; cdr3_aa: CASSFDITRYQETQYF; cdr3_nt: TGTGCCAGCAGCTTTGATATTACGCGGTACCAAGAGACCCAGTACTTC
v_call: TRBV12-3/TRBV12-4; j_call: TRBJ1-1; clone_size: many; d_call: .; cdr3_aa: CASSLRVDTEAFF; cdr3_nt: TGTGCCAGCAGTTTACGGGTGGATACTGAAGCTTTCTTT
v_call: TRBV2; j_call: TRBJ1-2; clone_size: few; d_call: .; cdr3_aa: CASSSDGSFYGYTF; cdr3_nt: TGTGCCAGCAGCTCGGACGGGTCGTTTTATGGCTACACCTTC
v_call: TRBV29-1; j_call: TRBJ2-2; clone_size: .; d_call: .; cdr3_aa: CSAERYTGELYF; cdr3_nt: TGCAGCGCCGAACGGTACACCGGGGAGCTGTATTTT
v_call: TRBV5-6; j_call: TRBJ2-1; clone_size: .; d_call: TRBD2; cdr3_aa: CANSPNRTRVSYNEQFF; cdr3_nt: TGTGCCAACAGCCCCAACCGGACTAGAGTGTCCTACAATGAGCAGTTCTTC
v_call: TRBV12-3/TRBV12-4; j_call: TRBJ2-1; clone_size: .; d_call: .; cdr3_aa: CASSQVQALSKQFF; cdr3_nt: TGTGCCAGCAGCCAAGTGCAAGCGCTAAGTAAGCAGTTCTTC
v_call: TRBV11-2; j_call: TRBJ1-6; clone_size: medium-sized; d_call: .; cdr3_aa: CASSLGGWNSPLHF; cdr3_nt: TGTGCCAGCAGCTTGGGGGGGTGGAATTCACCCCTCCACTTT
v_call: TRBV29-1; j_call: TRBJ2-1; clone_size: .; d_call: .; cdr3_aa: CSARQGRNEQFF; cdr3_nt: TGCAGCGCCCGCCAAGGGAGGAATGAACAGTTCTTC
v_call: TRBV11-1; j_call: TRBJ2-7; clone_size: .; d_call: .; cdr3_aa: CATSSGGQLYSEQYF; cdr3_nt: TGCGCCACCAGCTCGGGAGGACAGCTATACAGTGAGCAGTACTTC
v_call: TRBV10-3; j_call: TRBJ1-1; clone_size: .; d_call: .; cdr3_aa: CAISYRGRQNTEAFF; cdr3_nt: TGTGCCATCAGTTACCGGGGGCGGCAAAACACCGAAGCTTTCTTT
v_call: TRBV5-1; j_call: TRBJ2-7; clone_size: few; d_call: .; cdr3_aa: CASSLEPGGYEQYF; cdr3_nt: TGCGCCAGCAGCTTGGAGCCAGGAGGGTACGAGCAGTACTTC
v_call: TRBV5-5; j_call: TRBJ2-3; clone_size: many; d_call: TRBD2; cdr3_aa: CASSFSGSTDTQYF; cdr3_nt: TGTGCCAGCAGCTTTAGCGGGAGCACAGATACGCAGTATTTT
v_call: TRBV10-2; j_call: TRBJ1-2; clone_size: once; d_call: TRBD1; cdr3_aa: CASSEVQGGCIF; cdr3_nt: TGCGCCAGCAGTGAGGTCCAGGGGGGCTGCATCTTC
v_call: TRBV4-2; j_call: TRBJ1-1; clone_size: many; d_call: TRBD1; cdr3_aa: CASSLSGTGSEAFF; cdr3_nt: TGTGCCAGCAGCCTGTCCGGGACAGGGTCTGAAGCTTTCTTT
v_call: TRBV29-1; j_call: TRBJ2-7; clone_size: .; d_call: .; cdr3_aa: CSAGWGNNEQYF; cdr3_nt: TGCAGTGCGGGTTGGGGTAATAACGAGCAGTACTTC